Only one count was recorded for the clone carrying this TCR beta chain. Its antigen is as yet unknown. This entry belongs to a study of blood T cells in healthy people across ages. Aged about 6 to 95, donors were systemically healthy Caucasians from Russia. Study-level findings and limits: A roughly linear age-dependent decrease characterized TCR beta diversity per million T cells. Both naive CD4+ cell counts and diversity were greater in long-lived donors than in aged donors.

A sample-barcoded 5' primer and a J-beta primer mix were used in a second PCR of roughly 7 to 11 cycles. Tagging of each cDNA molecule was performed by a template-switch adaptor with 12 random nucleotides. MiXCR, run by TCRdb on the 5' RACE reads, gives a single entry per CDR3 protein. The sample carries 660,000 or so distinct CDR3 sequences, around 54% recorded once. This CDR3 region has 16 residues. The junction had 9 bases not matched to a gene; V was cut back by 5 bases and J by 1 base. The sequencing sample was made of blood. The chain links TRBV12-3 or TRBV12-4 to TRBJ2-3, with 7 bases lining up with TRBD2. The source of this sequence is a man aged 55-75 years in good health. The CDR3 here is CASSPWTRGGTDTQYF. Here the CDR3 DNA reads TGTGCCAGCAGTCCCTGGACTAGAGGGGGCACAGATACGCAGTATTTT.